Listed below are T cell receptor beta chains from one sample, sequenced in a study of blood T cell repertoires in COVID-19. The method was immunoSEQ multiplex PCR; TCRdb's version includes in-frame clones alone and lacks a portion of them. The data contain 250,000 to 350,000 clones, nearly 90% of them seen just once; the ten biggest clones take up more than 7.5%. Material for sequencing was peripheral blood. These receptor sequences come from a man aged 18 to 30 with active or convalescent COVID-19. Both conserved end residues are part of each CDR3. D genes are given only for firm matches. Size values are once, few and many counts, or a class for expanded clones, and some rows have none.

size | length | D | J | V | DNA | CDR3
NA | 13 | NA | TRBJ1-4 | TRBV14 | TGTGCCAGCAGCCAAGTAAATCGGCGGAAACTGTTTTTT | CASSQVNRRKLFF
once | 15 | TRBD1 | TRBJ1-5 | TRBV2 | TGTGCCAGCAGCCGAATGGGACAGTACAATCAGCCCCAGCATTTT | CASSRMGQYNQPQHF
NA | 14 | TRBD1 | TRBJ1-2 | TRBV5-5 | TGTGCCAGCAGCTTCGGGACAGGAGTCTATGGCTACACCTTC | CASSFGTGVYGYTF
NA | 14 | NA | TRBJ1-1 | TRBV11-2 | TGTGCCAGCAGGGGAGGGTTGCGGGGCACTGAAGCTTTCTTT | CASRGGLRGTEAFF
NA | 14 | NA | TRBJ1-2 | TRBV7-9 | TGTGCCAGCAGCCCAGGAGGTCCCTACTATGGCTACACCTTC | CASSPGGPYYGYTF
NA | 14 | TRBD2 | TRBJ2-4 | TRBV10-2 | TGCGCCAGCAGTGAGGGCAGGGAGGGAAACATTCAGTACTTC | CASSEGREGNIQYF
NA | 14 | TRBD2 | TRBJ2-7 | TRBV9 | TGTGCCAGCAGCGCGGGGACTAGCGGGGGCGTCAGGTACTTC | CASSAGTSGGVRYF
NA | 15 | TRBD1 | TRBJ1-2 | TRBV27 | TGTGCCAGCAGCAAAGGACAGGGGAAAAACTATGGCTACACCTTC | CASSKGQGKNYGYTF
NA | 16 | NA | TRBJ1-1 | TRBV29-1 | TGCAGCGTGGGGGCGCCGCCCGGGACCATCAGCTCGGAAGCTTTCTTT | CSVGAPPGTISSEAFF
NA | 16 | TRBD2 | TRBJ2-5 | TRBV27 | TGTGCCAGCAGTTACCTCCAGCGGGGGGGATGGGAGACCCAGTACTTC | CASSYLQRGGWETQYF
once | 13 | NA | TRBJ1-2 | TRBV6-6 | TGTGCCAGCAGCAATGGACAGAGCTATGGCTACACCTTC | CASSNGQSYGYTF
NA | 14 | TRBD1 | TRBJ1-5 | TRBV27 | TGTGCCAGCAGTTTGGACAGGGGGAATCAGCCCCAGCATTTT | CASSLDRGNQPQHF
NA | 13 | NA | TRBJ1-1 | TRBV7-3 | TGTGCCAGCAGCTCAAAGTGGGGCGCTGAAGCTTTCTTT | CASSSKWGAEAFF
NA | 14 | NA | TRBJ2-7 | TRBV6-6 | TGTGCCAGCAGCCCTGCTGAGACACCCTACGAGCAGTACTTC | CASSPAETPYEQYF
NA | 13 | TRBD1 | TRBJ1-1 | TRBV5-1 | TGCGCCAGCAGTACGACAGGGTTCACTGAAGCTTTCTTT | CASSTTGFTEAFF